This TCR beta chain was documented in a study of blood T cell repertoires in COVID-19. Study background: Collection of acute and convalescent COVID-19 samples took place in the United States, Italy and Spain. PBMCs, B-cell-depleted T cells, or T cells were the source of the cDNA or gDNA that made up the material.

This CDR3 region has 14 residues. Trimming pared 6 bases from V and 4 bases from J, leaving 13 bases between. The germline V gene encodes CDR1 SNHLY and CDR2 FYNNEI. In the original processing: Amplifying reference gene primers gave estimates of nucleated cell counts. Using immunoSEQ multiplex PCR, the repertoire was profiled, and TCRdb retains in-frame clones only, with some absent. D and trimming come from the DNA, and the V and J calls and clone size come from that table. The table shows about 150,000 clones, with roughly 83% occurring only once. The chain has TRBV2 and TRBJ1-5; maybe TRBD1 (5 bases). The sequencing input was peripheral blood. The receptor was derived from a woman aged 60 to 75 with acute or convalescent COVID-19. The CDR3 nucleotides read TGTGCCAGCAGGGCAATCGGGGGGAATCAGCCCCAGCATTTT. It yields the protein CASRAIGGNQPQHF.